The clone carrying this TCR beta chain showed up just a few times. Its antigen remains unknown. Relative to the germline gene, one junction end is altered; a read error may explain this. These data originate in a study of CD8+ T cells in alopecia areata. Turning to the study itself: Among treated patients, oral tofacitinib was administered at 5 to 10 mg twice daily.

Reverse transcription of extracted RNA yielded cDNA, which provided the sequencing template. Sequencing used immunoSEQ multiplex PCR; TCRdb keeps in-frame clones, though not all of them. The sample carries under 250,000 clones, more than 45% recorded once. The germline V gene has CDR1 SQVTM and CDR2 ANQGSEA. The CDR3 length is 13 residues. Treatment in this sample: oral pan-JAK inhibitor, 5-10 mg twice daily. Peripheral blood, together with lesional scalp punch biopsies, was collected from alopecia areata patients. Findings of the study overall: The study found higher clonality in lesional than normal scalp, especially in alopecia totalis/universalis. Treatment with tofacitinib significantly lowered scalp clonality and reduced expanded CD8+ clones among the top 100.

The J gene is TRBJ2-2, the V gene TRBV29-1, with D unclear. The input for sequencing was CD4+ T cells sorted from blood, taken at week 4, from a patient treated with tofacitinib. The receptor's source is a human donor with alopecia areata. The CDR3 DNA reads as TGCAGCGCAAGTGGACCGATAACCGCGGAGCTGTTTTTT. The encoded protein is CSASGPITAELFF.